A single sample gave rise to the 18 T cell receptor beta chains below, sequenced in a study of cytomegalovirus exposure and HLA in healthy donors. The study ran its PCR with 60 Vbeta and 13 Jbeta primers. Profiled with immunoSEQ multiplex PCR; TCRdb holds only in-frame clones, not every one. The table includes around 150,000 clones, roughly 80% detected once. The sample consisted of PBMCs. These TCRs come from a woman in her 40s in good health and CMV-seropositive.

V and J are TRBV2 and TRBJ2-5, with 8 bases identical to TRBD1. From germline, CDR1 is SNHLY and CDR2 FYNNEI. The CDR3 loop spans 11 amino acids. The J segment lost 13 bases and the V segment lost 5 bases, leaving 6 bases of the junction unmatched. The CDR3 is CASSSDRERYF. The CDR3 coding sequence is TGTGCCAGCAGTTCGGACAGGGAGAGGTACTTC.

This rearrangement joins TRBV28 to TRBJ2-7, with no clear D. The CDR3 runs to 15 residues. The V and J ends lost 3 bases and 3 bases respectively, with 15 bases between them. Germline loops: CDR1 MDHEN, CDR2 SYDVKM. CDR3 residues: CASSFRGTNYYEQYF. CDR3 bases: TGTGCCAGCAGTTTTCGCGGTACCAACTACTACGAGCAGTACTTC.

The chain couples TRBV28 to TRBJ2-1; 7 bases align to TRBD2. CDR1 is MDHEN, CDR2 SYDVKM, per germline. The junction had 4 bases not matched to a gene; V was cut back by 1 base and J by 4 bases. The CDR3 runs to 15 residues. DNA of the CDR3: TGTGCCAGCAGTTTATATTTAGCGGGTTACAATGAGCAGTTCTTC. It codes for CASSLYLAGYNEQFF.

CDR3 in amino acids: CASSLSRGPNYGYTF. CDR3 bases: TGTGCCAGCAGTTTGAGTAGAGGGCCTAACTATGGCTACACCTTC. The chain joins TRBV28 to TRBJ1-2; D ambiguous. The V gene's germline CDR1 is MDHEN and CDR2 SYDVKM. Trimming took 3 bases from V and 0 from J, leaving 11 bases between them. CDR3 length equals 15 residues.

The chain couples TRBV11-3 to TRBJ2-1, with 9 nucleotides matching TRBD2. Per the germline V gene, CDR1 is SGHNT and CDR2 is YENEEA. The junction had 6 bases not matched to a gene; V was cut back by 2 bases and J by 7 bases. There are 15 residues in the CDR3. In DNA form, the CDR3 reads TGTGCCAGCAGCTTAAATTGGCGGGGGGGGAATGAGCAGTTCTTC. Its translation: CASSLNWRGGNEQFF.

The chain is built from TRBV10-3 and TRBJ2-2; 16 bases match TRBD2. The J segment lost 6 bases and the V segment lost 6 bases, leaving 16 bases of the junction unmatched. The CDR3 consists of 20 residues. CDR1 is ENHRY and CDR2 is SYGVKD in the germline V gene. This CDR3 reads CAISPAGGTSGRVDSGELFF. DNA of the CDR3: TGTGCCATCAGCCCCGCGGGGGGGACTAGCGGGAGGGTTGACTCCGGGGAGCTGTTTTTT.

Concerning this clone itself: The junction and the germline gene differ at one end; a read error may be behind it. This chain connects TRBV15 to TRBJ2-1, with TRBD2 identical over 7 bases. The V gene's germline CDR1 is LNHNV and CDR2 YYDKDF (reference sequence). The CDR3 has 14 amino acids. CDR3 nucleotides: TGTGCCACAAGCACTGGGAGGGCCTACAATGAGCAGTTCTTC. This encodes CATSTGRAYNEQFF.

The CDR3 reads CASSDLDRGTEAFF. In DNA form, the CDR3 reads TGTGCCAGCAGTGACCTAGACAGGGGCACTGAAGCTTTCTTT. The chain recombines TRBV2 with TRBJ1-1; 8 bases map to TRBD1. V was clipped by 3 bases and J by 4 bases; unmatched bases: 4. Germline loops: CDR1 SNHLY, CDR2 FYNNEI. The CDR3 contains 14 residues.

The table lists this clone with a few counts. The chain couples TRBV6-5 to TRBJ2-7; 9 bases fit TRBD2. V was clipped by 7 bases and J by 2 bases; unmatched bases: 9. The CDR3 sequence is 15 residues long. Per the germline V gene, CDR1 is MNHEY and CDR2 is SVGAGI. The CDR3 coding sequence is TGTGCCAGCAACCCGGGAGGCGGGAGGGCCTACGAGCAGTACTTC. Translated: CASNPGGGRAYEQYF.

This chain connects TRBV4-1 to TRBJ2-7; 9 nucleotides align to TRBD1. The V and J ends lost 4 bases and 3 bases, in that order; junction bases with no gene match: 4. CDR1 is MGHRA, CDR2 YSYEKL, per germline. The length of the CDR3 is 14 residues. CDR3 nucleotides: TGCGCCAGCAGCCGCCGGGACAGGGACTACGAGCAGTACTTC. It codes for CASSRRDRDYEQYF.

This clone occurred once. CDR3 residues: CASSLGGGKDYEQYF. Written as DNA, the CDR3 is TGTGCCAGCAGCTTAGGGGGGGGGAAGGACTACGAGCAGTACTTC. The rearrangement uses TRBV7-8 and TRBJ2-7, with 7 bases aligning to TRBD2. Germline trimming cut 1 base from V and 3 bases from J; bases unmatched to any gene: 6. Germline V CDR1 and CDR2: SGHVS, FQNEAQ. This CDR3 is built from 15 residues.

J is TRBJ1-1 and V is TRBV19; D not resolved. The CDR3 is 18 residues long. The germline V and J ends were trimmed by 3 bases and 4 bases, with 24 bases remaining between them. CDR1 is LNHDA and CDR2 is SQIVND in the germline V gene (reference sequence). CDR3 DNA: TGTGCCAGTAGTATGTACGGGAGAGGGTCAGGACTCGGCACTGAAGCTTTCTTT. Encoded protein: CASSMYGRGSGLGTEAFF.

CDR3 nucleotides: TGCAGCGTTGGCGCGGGGGACGGCGAGCAGTACTTC. This translates into CSVGAGDGEQYF. The chain is built from TRBV29-1 and TRBJ2-7; TRBD2 matches at 7 bases. Per germline, CDR1 SQVTM and CDR2 ANQGSEA. This CDR3 region has 12 residues. V lost 4 bases to trimming and J lost 6 bases; unmatched junction nucleotides: 6.

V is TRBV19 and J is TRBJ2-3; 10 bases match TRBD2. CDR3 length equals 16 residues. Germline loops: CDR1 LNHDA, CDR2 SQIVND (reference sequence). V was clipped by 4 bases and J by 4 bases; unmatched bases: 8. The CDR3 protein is CASSTLLAGGSDTQYF. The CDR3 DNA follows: TGTGCCAGTAGTACGCTATTAGCGGGAGGTTCAGATACGCAGTATTTT.

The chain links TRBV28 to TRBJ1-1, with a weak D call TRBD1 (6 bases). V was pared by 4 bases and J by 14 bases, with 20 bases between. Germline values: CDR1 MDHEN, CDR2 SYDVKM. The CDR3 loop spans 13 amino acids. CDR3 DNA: TGTGCCAGCAGTTCGACCAATGACAGGACGGGATTCTTT. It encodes CASSSTNDRTGFF.

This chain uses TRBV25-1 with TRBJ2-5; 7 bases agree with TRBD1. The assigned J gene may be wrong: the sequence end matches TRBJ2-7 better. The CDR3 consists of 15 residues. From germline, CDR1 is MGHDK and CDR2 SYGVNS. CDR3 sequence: CASSDPTGSSYEQYF. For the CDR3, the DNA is TGTGCCAGCAGTGACCCGACAGGGAGCTCCTACGAGCAGTACTTC.

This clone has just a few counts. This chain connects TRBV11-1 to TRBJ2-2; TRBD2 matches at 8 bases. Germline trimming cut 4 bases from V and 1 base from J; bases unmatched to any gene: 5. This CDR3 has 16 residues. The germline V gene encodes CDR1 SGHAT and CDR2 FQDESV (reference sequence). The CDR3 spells CASSYGLAGNTGELFF. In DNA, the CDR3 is TGTGCCAGCAGCTACGGACTAGCCGGGAACACCGGGGAGCTGTTTTTT.

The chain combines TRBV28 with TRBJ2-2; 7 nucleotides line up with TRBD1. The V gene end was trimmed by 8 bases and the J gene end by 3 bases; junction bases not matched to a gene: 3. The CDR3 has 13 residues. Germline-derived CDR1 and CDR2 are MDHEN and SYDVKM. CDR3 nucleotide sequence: TGTGCCAGCCGACAGGGTTACACCGGGGAGCTGTTTTTT. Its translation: CASRQGYTGELFF.